This TCR beta chain was recorded in a study of blood T cell repertoires in COVID-19. The overall study: Spain, Italy and the United States supplied samples that represented acute and convalescent COVID-19. From T cells, B-cell-depleted T cells, or PBMCs came the material, which was cDNA or gDNA.

The CDR3 extends over 18 amino acids. Germline CDR1 and CDR2: ENHRY and SYGVKD. V shed 2 bases, J shed 0 bases, and the junction held 4 bases outside the gene matches. This clone occurred once. Authors' analysis steps: From reference gene primer amplification, estimates of nucleated cell counts were derived. Assay used: immunoSEQ multiplex PCR; TCRdb lists only in-frame clones, some missing. D and trimming were read from the DNA, whereas the V and J calls and clone size are those reported in that table. Here the sample spans roughly 500,000 clones, 80% to 90% being singletons. This sequence originates from a human donor in a cohort sampled during active COVID-19. The sample comprised peripheral blood. The chain has TRBV10-3 and TRBJ2-7; TRBD2 matches 16 bases. CDR3 nucleotide sequence: TGTGCCATCAGTGAGCCGGGACTAGCGGGGGGGGACTCCTACGAGCAGTACTTC. It encodes CAISEPGLAGGDSYEQYF.